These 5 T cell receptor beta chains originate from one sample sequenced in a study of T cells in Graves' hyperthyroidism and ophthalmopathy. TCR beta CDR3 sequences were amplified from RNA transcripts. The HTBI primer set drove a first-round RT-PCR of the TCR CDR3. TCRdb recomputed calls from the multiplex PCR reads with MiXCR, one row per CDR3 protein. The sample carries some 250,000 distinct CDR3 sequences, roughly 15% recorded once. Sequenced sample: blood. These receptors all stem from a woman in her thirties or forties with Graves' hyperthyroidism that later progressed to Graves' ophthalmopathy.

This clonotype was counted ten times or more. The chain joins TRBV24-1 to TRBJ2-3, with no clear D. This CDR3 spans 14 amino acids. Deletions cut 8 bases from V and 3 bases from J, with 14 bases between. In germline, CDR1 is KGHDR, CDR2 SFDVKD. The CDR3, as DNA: TGTGCCACCATGTCCAACAGTGGAACAGATACGCAGTATTTT. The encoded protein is CATMSNSGTDTQYF.

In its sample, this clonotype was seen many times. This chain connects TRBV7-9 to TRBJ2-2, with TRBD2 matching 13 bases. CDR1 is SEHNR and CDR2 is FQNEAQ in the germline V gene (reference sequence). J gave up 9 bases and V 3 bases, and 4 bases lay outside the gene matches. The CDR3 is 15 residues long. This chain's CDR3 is CASSLRTSGSRELFF. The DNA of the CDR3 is TGTGCCAGCAGCTTGAGGACTAGCGGGAGTCGGGAGCTGTTTTTT.

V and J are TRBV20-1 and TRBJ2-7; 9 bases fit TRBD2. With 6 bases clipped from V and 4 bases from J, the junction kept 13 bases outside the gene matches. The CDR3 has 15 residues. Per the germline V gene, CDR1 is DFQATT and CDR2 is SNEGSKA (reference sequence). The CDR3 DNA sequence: TGCAGTGCCGAATACTCCGGGACTAGCCCGTACGAGCAGTACTTC. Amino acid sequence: CSAEYSGTSPYEQYF.

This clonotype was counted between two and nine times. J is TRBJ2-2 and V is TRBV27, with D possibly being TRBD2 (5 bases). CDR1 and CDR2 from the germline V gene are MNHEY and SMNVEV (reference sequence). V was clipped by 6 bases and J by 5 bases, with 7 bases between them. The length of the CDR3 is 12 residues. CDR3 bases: TGTGCCAGCAGGCGGGTGACCGGGGAGCTGTTTTTT. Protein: CASRRVTGELFF.

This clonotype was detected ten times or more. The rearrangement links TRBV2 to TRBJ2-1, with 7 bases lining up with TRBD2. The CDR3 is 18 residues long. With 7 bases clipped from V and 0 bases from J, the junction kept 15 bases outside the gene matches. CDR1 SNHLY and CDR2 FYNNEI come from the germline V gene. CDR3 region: CASTSFEGGSSSYNEQFF. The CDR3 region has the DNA TGTGCCAGCACTAGTTTTGAGGGAGGGTCAAGCTCCTACAATGAGCAGTTCTTC.